The 24 T cell receptor beta chains in this list originate from one sample, sequenced in a study of blood T cell repertoires in COVID-19. Generated by immunoSEQ multiplex PCR, the TCRdb table keeps only in-frame clones and is missing some. The data contain approximately 480,000 clones, about 88% of them singletons. The material sequenced was peripheral blood. The origin of the receptors is a man between 18 and 29 years old with COVID-19, enrolled during active disease.

This chain connects TRBV6-2 or TRBV6-3 to TRBJ2-7; 8 bases fit TRBD2. The CDR3 sequence is 16 residues long. CDR1 and CDR2 from the germline V gene are MNHEY and SVGEGT. V dropped 2 bases and J dropped 4; count of bases not matched to a gene: 10. Written as DNA, the CDR3 is TGTGCCAGCAGTTACCCTCCAGCGGGAGTAGGGTACGAGCAGTACTTC. Residues: CASSYPPAGVGYEQYF.

The chain links TRBV30 to TRBJ2-3, with D possibly being TRBD1 (5 bases). Germline V gene sequence: CDR1 GTSNPN, CDR2 SVGIG (reference sequence). The CDR3 spans 15 residues. V dropped 0 bases and J dropped 5 bases, with 15 bases sitting between them. The CDR3 nucleotides are TGTGCCTGGAGTGTATTAATAGGGGCTCAAGATACGCAGTATTTT. Protein: CAWSVLIGAQDTQYF.

J is TRBJ1-3 and V is TRBV30; D possibly corresponds to TRBD1 (5 bases). Germline CDR1 reads GTSNPN; CDR2 reads SVGIG (reference sequence). Trimming removed 4 bases at V and 0 bases at J, with 10 bases between. The CDR3 spans 14 residues. CDR3 residues: CAWNRQSSGNTIYF. The CDR3 bases are TGTGCCTGGAATAGACAGTCCTCTGGAAACACCATATATTTT. The variable domain in full, with the rest retrieved from reference TRBV30 and TRBJ1-3, is SQTIHQWPATLVQPVGSPLSLECTVEGTSNPNLYWYRQAAGRGLQLLFYSVGIGQISSEVPQNLSASRPQDRQFILSSKKLLLSDSGFYLCAWNRQSSGNTIYFGEGSWLTVV.

V and J are TRBV5-1 and TRBJ2-3; TRBD1 matches at 9 bases. There are 17 residues in the CDR3. CDR1 and CDR2 (germline): SGHRS, YFSETQ. V dropped 5 bases and J dropped 3; count of bases not matched to a gene: 13. The CDR3 loop is CASSYYPGTGRTDTQYF. The CDR3, as DNA: TGCGCCAGCAGTTACTACCCCGGGACAGGGAGGACAGATACGCAGTATTTT.

CDR3 nucleotides: TGCAGTGCTACCCAGGGGGGTGAAGCTTTCTTT. Amino acids: CSATQGGEAFF. The chain has TRBV20-1 and TRBJ1-1, with TRBD1 matching 7 bases. The CDR3 spans 11 residues. V trimming: 4 bases; J trimming: 7 bases; junction bases outside the gene matches: 3. CDR1 and CDR2 from the germline V gene are DFQATT and SNEGSKA (reference sequence).

The chain carries TRBV11-2 and TRBJ1-1; possible D gene TRBD1, 5 bases. Trimming took off 5 bases at V and 1 base at J, with 11 bases between the two ends. This CDR3 comprises 14 residues. Germline V lookup: CDR1 SGHAT, CDR2 FQNNGV. The CDR3 sequence is CASSPYQGNTEAFF. The DNA for the CDR3 is TGTGCCAGCAGCCCATATCAGGGGAACACTGAAGCTTTCTTT. The full variable domain, its missing parts supplied by reference TRBV11-2 and TRBJ1-1, is EAGVAQSPRYKIIEKRQSVAFWCNPISGHATLYWYQQILGQGPKLLIQFQNNGVVDDSQLPKDRFSAERLKGVDSTLKIQPAKLEDSAVYLCASSPYQGNTEAFFGQGTRLTVV.

This clone occurred a few times. The V and J genes are TRBV5-5 and TRBJ1-6, with 7 bases identical to TRBD1. The CDR3 totals 16 residues. V shed 0 bases, J shed 8 bases, and the junction held 8 bases outside the gene matches. The germline V gene has CDR1 SGHKS and CDR2 YYEKEE (reference sequence). DNA of the CDR3: TGTGCCAGCAGCTTGGAGGGGGCCACTAATTATTCACCCCTCCACTTT. Translation: CASSLEGATNYSPLHF. Full variable domain (rest looked up from reference TRBV5-5 and TRBJ1-6): DAGVTQSPTHLIKTRGQQVTLRCSPISGHKSVSWYQQVLGQGPQFIFQYYEKEERGRGNFPDRFSARQFPNYSSELNVNALLLGDSALYLCASSLEGATNYSPLHFGNGTRLTVT.

This sequence joins TRBV2 and TRBJ1-5; the match to TRBD1 covers 12 bases. V gave up 4 bases and J gave up 7 bases; unmatched junction bases: 5. CDR3 size: 15 residues. Germline V gives CDR1 SNHLY, CDR2 FYNNEI. This chain's CDR3 is CASSGGTGGGQPQHF. The CDR3, as DNA: TGTGCCAGCAGTGGGGGGACAGGGGGCGGCCAGCCCCAGCATTTT.

This sequence joins TRBV5-4 and TRBJ2-1; 14 bases line up with TRBD2. Trimming at V came to 5 bases and at J to 6 bases, leaving 13 bases not matched to a gene. Germline V gene sequence: CDR1 SGHNT, CDR2 YYREEE (reference sequence). CDR3 length equals 18 residues. CDR3 sequence: CASSHTGTSGGHSNEQFF. Written as DNA, the CDR3 is TGTGCCAGCAGTCATACGGGGACTAGCGGGGGCCACAGCAATGAGCAGTTCTTC.

This rearrangement joins TRBV6-5 to TRBJ2-4; a weak D match, TRBD1 (5 bases). The CDR3 has 13 residues. Germline CDR1 reads MNHEY; CDR2 reads SVGAGI. The V end lost 5 bases, the J end lost 3 bases, and 8 bases lay between the germline ends. The CDR3 loop reads CASSRGDKNIQYF. The CDR3 DNA is TGTGCCAGCAGTAGGGGTGACAAAAACATTCAGTACTTC.

The chain recombines TRBV13 with TRBJ1-3, with D hard to call. Germline loops: CDR1 PRHDT, CDR2 FYEKMQ (reference sequence). The CDR3 extends over 15 amino acids. The germline V and J ends were trimmed by 6 bases and 0 bases, with 12 bases remaining between them. The CDR3 DNA reads as TGTGCCAGCAGACAGAAAGGTTACTCTGGAAACACCATATATTTT. It encodes CASRQKGYSGNTIYF.

The rearrangement uses TRBV4-2 and TRBJ2-7, with TRBD2 matching over 9 bases. This CDR3 is 16 amino acids long. CDR1 is LGHNA, CDR2 YNFKEQ, per germline. V lost 4 bases, J lost 2 bases, and 9 bases stayed unmatched. The CDR3 DNA reads as TGTGCCAGCAGCCTTAATCAAGCGGGGGGCACCTACGAGCAGTACTTC. This gives the protein CASSLNQAGGTYEQYF.

The sample holds one count of this clone. V gene TRBV4-1 combines with J gene TRBJ2-7, with 14 bases identical to TRBD2. CDR3 size: 17 residues. V shed 3 bases and J 2 bases; nucleotides not matched to a gene: 6. The germline V gene encodes CDR1 MGHRA and CDR2 YSYEKL. CDR3: CASSQAGTSGSTYEQYF. The CDR3 DNA is TGCGCCAGCAGCCAGGCCGGGACTAGCGGGAGTACCTACGAGCAGTACTTC.

Concerning this clone itself: One junction end disagrees with the germline gene, perhaps due to a read error. The chain recombines TRBV9 with TRBJ2-1; D uncertain. The CDR3 length is 15 residues. CDR1 SGDLS and CDR2 YYNGEE come from the germline V gene. CDR3 DNA: TGTGCCAGCAGCGTATGGCTAGGTCCCTATAATGAGCAGTTCTTC. Translation: CASSVWLGPYNEQFF.

V usage is TRBV5-1 and J usage is TRBJ2-7, with 8 bases that match TRBD2. J gave up 3 bases and V 5 bases, and 13 bases lay outside the gene matches. The CDR3 consists of 16 residues. Germline CDR1 SGHRS, CDR2 YFSETQ. The CDR3 reads CASSGGRNSRHYEQYF. CDR3 DNA: TGCGCCAGCAGTGGCGGGAGGAACTCTCGTCACTACGAGCAGTACTTC.

In nucleotides, the CDR3 is TGTGCCAGTAGTATCCGGTCGTACAGGGGGAGCAATCAGCCCCAGCATTTT. This gives the protein CASSIRSYRGSNQPQHF. The chain recombines TRBV19 with TRBJ1-5; 8 nucleotides line up with TRBD1. The junction had 8 bases not matched to a gene; V was cut back by 3 bases and J by 1 base. The germline CDR1 and CDR2 sequences are LNHDA and SQIVND (reference sequence). This CDR3 region has 17 residues.

Worth noting for this clone: One end of the junction varies from germline; a read error may be responsible. This chain joins TRBV7-7 and TRBJ1-4; 7 bases match TRBD1. CDR1 SSHAT and CDR2 FNYEAQ come from the germline V gene (reference sequence). The CDR3 extends over 16 amino acids. CDR3 DNA: TGTGCTAGCAGCTTAGCTGGACAGGTGCTTAATGAAAAACTGTTTTTT. Its protein is CASSLAGQVLNEKLFF.

About this clone itself: The same CDR3 arises from other DNA sequences in this sample as well. The chain employs TRBV12-3 or TRBV12-4 and TRBJ2-1; TRBD1 matches 7 bases. V lost 6 bases to trimming and J lost 3 bases; unmatched junction nucleotides: 2. The CDR3 extends over 13 amino acids. CDR3 region: CASSRDSYNEQFF. Here the CDR3 DNA reads TGTGCCAGCAGCCGGGACAGCTACAATGAGCAGTTCTTC.

This clone has more than one count but fewer than ten. V and J are TRBV18 and TRBJ2-2; TRBD1 might be the D (6 bases). The CDR3 contains 16 residues. Germline V lookup: CDR1 KGHSH, CDR2 LQKENI. The ends were cut back, 0 bases at V and 4 bases at J, with 12 bases in the middle. This CDR3 reads CASSPPVTGLTGELFF. The CDR3 DNA follows: TGTGCCAGCTCACCACCAGTAACAGGGCTCACCGGGGAGCTGTTTTTT.

The chain joins TRBV20-1 to TRBJ1-1; D gene uncertain. Trimming shortened V by 3 bases and J by 0 bases, and 8 bases separated the two germline ends. Looked up from germline, CDR1 is DFQATT and CDR2 is SNEGSKA (reference sequence). The CDR3 spans 13 residues. The CDR3 nucleotides read TGCAGTGCTAGTTTACAGATGAACACTGAAGCTTTCTTT. Its protein product is CSASLQMNTEAFF.

This clone was seen a handful of times. This chain uses TRBV24-1 with TRBJ2-5; 9 nucleotides line up with TRBD1. There are 15 residues in the CDR3. Germline CDR1 and CDR2: KGHDR and SFDVKD. V dropped 3 bases and J dropped 6; count of bases not matched to a gene: 7. The CDR3: CATSDTGGALKTQYF. CDR3 DNA: TGTGCCACCAGTGATACAGGGGGCGCTTTAAAGACCCAGTACTTC.

J is TRBJ2-7 and V is TRBV6-6; 7 bases are a match to TRBD2. CDR3 length equals 15 residues. Trimming removed 5 bases from V and 1 base from J; junction bases left unmatched: 8. Germline CDR1 is MNHNY and CDR2 is SVGAGI (reference sequence). Here the CDR3 reads CASSPSGRDSYEQYF. Written as DNA, the CDR3 is TGTGCCAGCAGTCCGTCGGGGAGGGATTCCTACGAGCAGTACTTC.

V and J are TRBV27 and TRBJ2-1; possible D gene TRBD1, 6 bases. Germline CDR1 MNHEY, CDR2 SMNVEV (reference sequence). The V and J ends lost 5 bases and 4 bases respectively, with 15 bases between them. The CDR3 is made up of 15 amino acids. The CDR3 here is CASSSQGNWYNEQFF. The DNA of the CDR3 is TGTGCCAGCAGTAGCCAGGGGAATTGGTACAATGAGCAGTTCTTC.

The chain couples TRBV5-4 to TRBJ2-7; 8 nucleotides match TRBD2. The CDR3 contains 16 residues. Trimming cost V 0 bases and J 0 bases; bases outside gene matches: 5. The germline V gene has CDR1 SGHNT and CDR2 YYREEE (reference sequence). The CDR3: CASSLAGAGASYEQYF. DNA for the CDR3: TGTGCCAGCAGCTTGGCCGGAGCGGGGGCCTCCTACGAGCAGTACTTC.